The rows below give T cell receptor beta chains drawn from one sample of a study of shared clonotypes between healthy human individuals. Profiling relied on immunoSEQ multiplex PCR, and the TCRdb table lists in-frame clones only, not all of them. The table lists 550,000 to 650,000 clones, roughly 96% of them singletons. Sequencing used naive CD8+ T cells sorted from blood. These receptors were obtained from a woman in her thirties in good health. The CDR3 runs from the conserved cysteine through the conserved F or W. D genes are given only for firm matches. Expanded clones get a size class; other rows say once, few or many, or leave the size out.

TRBV4-1,NA,few,TRBJ2-3,TGCGCCAGCAGCGGACGGTGGTGGGAGGATACAGATACGCAGTATTTT,CASSGRWWEDTDTQYF
TRBV11-3,NA,NA,TRBJ2-7,TGTGCCAGCAGCTTTGGACACACATACGAGCAGTACTTC,CASSFGHTYEQYF
TRBV11-2,NA,NA,TRBJ2-7,TGTGCCAGCAGCCCGTACGGGACCAACTACGAGCAGTACTTC,CASSPYGTNYEQYF
TRBV5-1,NA,NA,TRBJ1-2,TGCGCCAGCAGCTCCGGGACGGATCGGTGGGATGGCTACACCTTC,CASSSGTDRWDGYTF
TRBV10-3,NA,NA,TRBJ2-7,TGTGCCATCAGTGAACCCCCAGGCCTCGAGCAGTACTTC,CAISEPPGLEQYF
TRBV2,TRBD2,NA,TRBJ2-2,TGTGCCAGCAGTGATATAGCGGGAAAGCGAGAGCTGTTTTTT,CASSDIAGKRELFF
TRBV5-6,TRBD2,once,TRBJ2-5,TGTGCCAGCAGCTTGGGTCCTAGCGGGATGGTAGAGACCCAGTACTTC,CASSLGPSGMVETQYF
TRBV7-9,NA,NA,TRBJ1-2,TGTGCCAGCAGCATGCAAGAGACAGGCGACAACTATGGCTACACCTTC,CASSMQETGDNYGYTF
TRBV27,NA,NA,TRBJ2-7,TGTGCCAGCAGTTTGGTAGCGCCAAGGTACTACGAGCAGTACTTC,CASSLVAPRYYEQYF
TRBV28,NA,NA,TRBJ1-5,TGTGCCAGCAGTAACCCACCCCCGGGCATCGGCCAGCCCCAGCATTTT,CASSNPPPGIGQPQHF
TRBV14,TRBD2,NA,TRBJ2-7,TGTGCCAGCAGCCAGAGACTAGCGGGTACCTACGAGCAGTACTTC,CASSQRLAGTYEQYF
TRBV2,NA,NA,TRBJ2-5,TGTGCCAGCACCCCGGACAGGGAGGGAGAGACCCAGTACTTC,CASTPDREGETQYF
TRBV28,NA,NA,TRBJ2-3,TGTGCCAGCAGTTTATTTGTAGCAACCACAGATACGCAGTATTTT,CASSLFVATTDTQYF
TRBV7-2,NA,NA,TRBJ1-3,TGTGCCAGCAGCTTTGGTAGCTCTGGAAACACCATATATTTT,CASSFGSSGNTIYF
TRBV5-4,TRBD1,NA,TRBJ2-5,TGTGCCAGCAGCTCGTCAGGGGGCGGAGAGACCCAGTACTTC,CASSSSGGGETQYF
TRBV25-1,NA,NA,TRBJ1-1,TGTGCCAGCAGTGGCGTACGGATGAACACTGAAGCTTTCTTT,CASSGVRMNTEAFF
TRBV29-1,TRBD1,NA,TRBJ2-5,TGCAGCGTTGACCGGTCAATCGGACAGGGACGGTTCCGAGAGACCCAGTACTTC,CSVDRSIGQGRFRETQYF
TRBV19,NA,NA,TRBJ2-7,TGTGCCAGTTCGAGGGGCGTCTTCTCCTACGAGCAGTACTTC,CASSRGVFSYEQYF
TRBV19,TRBD2,once,TRBJ2-7,TGTGCCAGTAGTCCCGGGACTAGCGGCTTCTACGAGCAGTACTTC,CASSPGTSGFYEQYF
TRBV6-1,TRBD2,NA,TRBJ2-1,TGTGCCAGCAGTGAAGCGCTGTCTAGCGGGAGCTATGAGCAGTTCTTC,CASSEALSSGSYEQFF
TRBV10-3,NA,NA,TRBJ2-7,TGTGCCATCAGTGAGTCGGGTCTAGCTTCCTACGAGCAGTACTTC,CAISESGLASYEQYF
TRBV29-1,NA,NA,TRBJ2-1,TGCAGCGTTGAGGGGGGCACCTACAATGAGCAGTTCTTC,CSVEGGTYNEQFF
TRBV4-1,TRBD2,NA,TRBJ2-1,TGCGCCAGCAGTCTAGCGGGAGGCTTCAATGAGCAGTTCTTC,CASSLAGGFNEQFF
TRBV5-4,NA,NA,TRBJ1-5,TGTGCCAGCAGCTTTGAACCCAATCAGCCCCAGCATTTT,CASSFEPNQPQHF
TRBV5-4,TRBD1,NA,TRBJ1-1,TGTGCCAGCAGCTCGGGACAGATTGAAGCTTTCTTT,CASSSGQIEAFF
TRBV4-1,NA,NA,TRBJ2-1,TGCGCCAGCAGCCACCAGACGAGCTACCTTTTCTTC,CASSHQTSYLFF
TRBV7-7,NA,NA,TRBJ2-1,TGTGCCAGCAGCTTGACGGCTAGCGTTAGCTCCTACAATGAGCAGTTCTTC,CASSLTASVSSYNEQFF
TRBV28,NA,NA,TRBJ1-5,TGTGCCAGCACTGGTTTGAATCAGCCCCAGCATTTT,CASTGLNQPQHF
TRBV2,TRBD2,once,TRBJ2-1,TGTGCCAGCAGCGTGGGTAGCGGGAGCCACAATGAGCAGTTCTTC,CASSVGSGSHNEQFF
TRBV25-1,NA,NA,TRBJ1-2,TGTGCCAGCAGTCCCTTGGGCGCTAACTATGGCTACACCTTC,CASSPLGANYGYTF
TRBV7-9,TRBD2,once,TRBJ2-7,TGTGCCAGCAGCTTGACTAGCGTACAATCCTACGAGCAGTACTTC,CASSLTSVQSYEQYF
TRBV4-1,TRBD2,NA,TRBJ2-7,TGCGCCAGCAGCCAAATAGCGGGAGTCTTCGAGCAGTACTTC,CASSQIAGVFEQYF
TRBV28,NA,NA,TRBJ2-7,TGTGCCAGCAGTTTTGGCGGGACCTGGAAGCAGTACTTC,CASSFGGTWKQYF
TRBV27,NA,NA,TRBJ2-7,TGTGCCAGCAGTTTATCCCTCCCCGCGTCCTCCTACGAGCAGTACTTC,CASSLSLPASSYEQYF
TRBV27,TRBD2,NA,TRBJ2-1,TGTGCCAGCAGACTAGCGGGAGCCTACAATGAGCAGTTCTTC,CASRLAGAYNEQFF
TRBV6-1,NA,NA,TRBJ2-2,TGTGCCAGCAGTGAGTTTGGGGAGCTGTTTTTT,CASSEFGELFF
TRBV5-5,TRBD1,NA,TRBJ2-1,TGTGCCAGCAGCTTACAGGGGCTAAGGTACAATGAGCAGTTCTTC,CASSLQGLRYNEQFF
TRBV6-1,TRBD2,once,TRBJ2-6,TGTGCCAGCAGTGAAACTAGCGGGAGGATTTATGGGGCCAACGTCCTGACTTTC,CASSETSGRIYGANVLTF
TRBV5-1,NA,NA,TRBJ2-7,TGCGCCAGCAGTTTGACGGATGGGGGCTTCTACGAGCAGTACTTC,CASSLTDGGFYEQYF
TRBV4-1,NA,NA,TRBJ2-7,TGCGCCAGCAGCCAAGATCAAAGGGGTTCTAGCGAGCAGTACTTC,CASSQDQRGSSEQYF
TRBV2,NA,once,TRBJ1-1,TGTGCCAGCACTAAGACAAGAGAAGCTTTCTTT,CASTKTREAFF
TRBV11-3,NA,NA,TRBJ1-1,TGTGCCAGCAGCTCCGACCCAATAACTGAAGCTTTCTTT,CASSSDPITEAFF
TRBV4-1,NA,NA,TRBJ2-1,TGCGCCAGCAGCCAAGATGAGGGGGATTCCTACAATGAGCAGTTCTTC,CASSQDEGDSYNEQFF
TRBV6-6,NA,NA,TRBJ1-5,TGTGCCACCCATTGGGTTGGGGGGGCTCAGCCCCAGCATTTT,CATHWVGGAQPQHF
TRBV2,TRBD2,once,TRBJ2-5,TGTGCCAGCAGTTCCCGGCGGGAGGGCCAAGAGACCCAGTACTTC,CASSSRREGQETQYF
TRBV27,NA,few,TRBJ1-5,TGTGCCAGCAGTTATGGGGCTGGGCAGCCCCAGCATTTT,CASSYGAGQPQHF
TRBV30,NA,few,TRBJ2-7,TGTGCCTGGACCAGGGGGGACTACGAGCAGTACTTC,CAWTRGDYEQYF
TRBV9,NA,NA,TRBJ1-1,TGTGCCAGCAGCGTAGCCCCAGGACGGAACACTGAAGCTTTCTTT,CASSVAPGRNTEAFF
TRBV6-1,TRBD1,once,TRBJ2-1,TGTGCCAGCAGTGAGACAGGGAGCTCCTACAATGAGCAGTTCTTC,CASSETGSSYNEQFF
TRBV27,TRBD2,NA,TRBJ2-1,TGTGCCAGCAGTTTTCGACGGGAGGGCCGAATTAAGGGTGAGCAGTTCTTC,CASSFRREGRIKGEQFF